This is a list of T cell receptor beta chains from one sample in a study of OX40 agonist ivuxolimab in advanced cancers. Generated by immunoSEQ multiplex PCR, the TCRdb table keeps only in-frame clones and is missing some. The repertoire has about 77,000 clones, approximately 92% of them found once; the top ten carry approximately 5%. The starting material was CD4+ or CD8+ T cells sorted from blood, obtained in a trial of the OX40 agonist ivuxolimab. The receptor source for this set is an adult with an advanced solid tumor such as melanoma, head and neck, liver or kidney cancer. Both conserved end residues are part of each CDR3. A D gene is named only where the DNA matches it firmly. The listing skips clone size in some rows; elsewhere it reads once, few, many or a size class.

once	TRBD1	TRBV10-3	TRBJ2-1	CAISERRTGYGEQFF	TGTGCCATCAGTGAGCGGAGGACAGGGTATGGTGAGCAGTTCTTC
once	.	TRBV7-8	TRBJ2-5	CASSLGKEETQYF	TGTGCCAGCAGCTTGGGTAAGGAAGAGACCCAGTACTTC
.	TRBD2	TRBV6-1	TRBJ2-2	CASRGGLAGVGELFF	TGTGCCAGCAGGGGGGGACTAGCGGGAGTCGGGGAGCTGTTTTTT
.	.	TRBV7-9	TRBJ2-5	CASSLSADQETQYF	TGTGCCAGCAGCTTATCAGCGGATCAAGAGACCCAGTACTTC
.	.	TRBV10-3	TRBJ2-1	CATKDPNREQFF	TGTGCCACCAAAGACCCGAACAGGGAGCAGTTCTTC
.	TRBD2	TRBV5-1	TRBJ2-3	CASSLSRGSSDTQYF	TGCGCCAGCAGCTTGAGTCGCGGGAGCTCAGATACGCAGTATTTT
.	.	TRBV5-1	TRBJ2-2	CASSLGTVNTGELFF	TGCGCCAGCAGCTTGGGAACGGTAAACACCGGGGAGCTGTTTTTT
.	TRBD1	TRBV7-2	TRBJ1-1	CASSLQGENTEAFF	TGTGCCAGCAGCTTACAGGGGGAGAACACTGAAGCTTTCTTT
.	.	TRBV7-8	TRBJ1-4	CASSLGRENEKLFF	TGTGCCAGCAGCTTAGGTCGGGAGAATGAAAAACTGTTTTTT
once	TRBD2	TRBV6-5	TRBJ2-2	CASRQSGRAPGELFF	TGTGCCAGCAGACAAAGCGGGAGGGCCCCCGGGGAGCTGTTTTTT
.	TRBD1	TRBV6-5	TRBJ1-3	CATQGQLGNTIYF	TGTGCCACTCAGGGACAGCTTGGAAACACCATATATTTT
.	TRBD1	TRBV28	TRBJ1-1	CASSFGGQGAGMMNTEAFF	TGTGCCAGCAGTTTTGGGGGACAGGGGGCCGGAATGATGAACACTGAAGCTTTCTTT
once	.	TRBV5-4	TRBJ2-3	CASSLENTDTQYF	TGTGCCAGCAGCCTAGAGAACACAGATACGCAGTATTTT
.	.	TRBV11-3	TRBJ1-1	CASSRHDTEAFF	TGTGCCAGCAGCCGCCATGACACTGAAGCTTTCTTT
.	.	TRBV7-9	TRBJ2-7	CASSLLRPGGSSYEQYF	TGTGCCAGCAGCTTACTTCGCCCAGGGGGGAGCTCCTACGAGCAGTACTTC
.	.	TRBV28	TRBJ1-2	CASSLTGAPLGYTF	TGTGCCAGCAGTTTAACCGGGGCCCCCCTAGGCTACACCTTC
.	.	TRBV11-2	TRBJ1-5	CASSLDVGAGSNQPQHF	TGTGCCAGCAGCTTAGATGTGGGGGCCGGCAGCAATCAGCCCCAGCATTTT
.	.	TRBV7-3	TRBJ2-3	CASSRGSNYPTDTQYF	TGTGCCAGCAGCCGAGGAAGTAACTACCCCACAGATACGCAGTATTTT
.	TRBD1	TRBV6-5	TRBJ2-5	CASSLQGTGEETQYF	TGTGCCAGCAGCCTCCAGGGGACAGGGGAGGAGACCCAGTACTTC
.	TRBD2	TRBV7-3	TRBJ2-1	CASSLQIAGANEQFF	TGTGCCAGCAGCCTCCAAATAGCGGGAGCCAATGAGCAGTTCTTC
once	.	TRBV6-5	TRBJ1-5	CASSTGQLNQPQHF	TGTGCCAGCAGTACCGGACAGCTTAATCAGCCCCAGCATTTT
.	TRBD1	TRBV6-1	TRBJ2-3	CASSARQGPTDTQYF	TGTGCCAGCAGTGCAAGACAGGGACCCACAGATACGCAGTATTTT
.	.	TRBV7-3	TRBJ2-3	CASSSLETTDTQYF	TGTGCCAGCAGCTCCTTAGAGACCACAGATACGCAGTATTTT
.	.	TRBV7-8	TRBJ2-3	CASTWTHSTDTQYF	TGTGCCAGCACCTGGACTCATAGCACAGATACGCAGTATTTT
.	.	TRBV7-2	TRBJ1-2	CASRSTGSGGYTF	TGTGCCAGCAGGTCTACAGGGAGCGGAGGCTACACCTTC
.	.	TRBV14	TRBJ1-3	CASSKQGIAGNTIYF	TGTGCCAGCTCTAAACAGGGTATTGCTGGAAACACCATATATTTT
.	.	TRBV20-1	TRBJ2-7	CSARGTYEQYF	TGCAGTGCTAGAGGAACCTACGAGCAGTACTTC
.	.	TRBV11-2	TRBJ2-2	CASSTGTPNTGELFF	TGTGCCAGCAGCACGGGGACCCCGAACACCGGGGAGCTGTTTTTT
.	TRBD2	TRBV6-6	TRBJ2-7	CASSPAWSSGTYEQYF	TGTGCCAGCAGTCCCGCGTGGAGTAGCGGGACCTACGAGCAGTACTTC
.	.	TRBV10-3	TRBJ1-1	CAISESLGMNTEAFF	TGTGCCATCAGTGAGTCACTGGGGATGAACACTGAAGCTTTCTTT
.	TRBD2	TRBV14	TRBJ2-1	CASSQTTSGRQFF	TGTGCCAGCAGCCAAACGACTAGCGGGAGGCAGTTCTTC
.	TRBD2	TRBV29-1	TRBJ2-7	CSVGSGSNEQYF	TGCAGCGTTGGTAGCGGGAGTAACGAGCAGTACTTC
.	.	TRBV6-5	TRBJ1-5	CASSDGTQPQHF	TGTGCCAGCAGTGACGGGACTCAGCCCCAGCATTTT
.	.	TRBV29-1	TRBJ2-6	CSVDSSGANVLTF	TGCAGCGTTGACAGCTCTGGGGCCAACGTCCTGACTTTC
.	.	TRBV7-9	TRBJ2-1	CASNRDFRGAEQFF	TGTGCCAGCAACAGGGACTTCCGAGGAGCAGAGCAGTTCTTC
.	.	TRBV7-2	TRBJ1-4	CASSLALQGREKLFF	TGTGCCAGCAGCTTAGCGTTGCAGGGTCGGGAAAAACTGTTTTTT
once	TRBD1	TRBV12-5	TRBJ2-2	CASGLSRQGLDTGELFF	TGTGCTAGTGGTCTCTCCCGACAGGGGTTGGACACCGGGGAGCTGTTTTTT
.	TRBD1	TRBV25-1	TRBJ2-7	CASSSLDRGSTYEQYF	TGTGCCAGCAGTTCGCTGGACAGGGGTTCTACCTACGAGCAGTACTTC
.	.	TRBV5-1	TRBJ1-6	CASSLPGPNSPLHF	TGCGCCAGCAGCTTGCCGGGTCCTAATTCACCCCTCCACTTT
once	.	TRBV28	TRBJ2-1	CASSTPGAFYNRQFF	TGTGCCAGCTCGACACCGGGGGCCTTCTACAATAGGCAGTTCTTC
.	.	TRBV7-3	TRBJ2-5	CASSPRGREETQYF	TGTGCCAGCAGCCCACGGGGGCGAGAGGAGACCCAGTACTTC
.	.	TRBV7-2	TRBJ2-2	CASSLEPWGTGELFF	TGTGCCAGCAGCTTAGAACCGTGGGGCACCGGGGAGCTGTTTTTT
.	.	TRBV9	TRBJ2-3	CASSVGVGSEATQYF	TGTGCCAGCAGCGTAGGGGTCGGGAGTGAGGCTACGCAGTATTTT
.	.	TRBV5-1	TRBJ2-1	CASSLDSSGTRQFF	TGCGCCAGCAGCTTGGACAGTTCCGGGACTCGGCAGTTCTTC
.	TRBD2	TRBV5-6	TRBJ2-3	CASSLVRRLAGGQDTQYF	TGTGCCAGCAGCTTGGTCAGGCGGTTAGCGGGAGGGCAAGATACGCAGTATTTT
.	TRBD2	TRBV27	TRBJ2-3	CASSLGTSGSVTDTQYF	TGTGCCAGCAGTTTAGGGACTAGCGGGAGTGTCACAGATACGCAGTATTTT
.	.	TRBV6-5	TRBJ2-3	CASSPQITDTQYF	TGTGCCAGCAGTCCTCAGATCACAGATACGCAGTATTTT
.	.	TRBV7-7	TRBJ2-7	CASSLKPSYEQYF	TGTGCTAGCAGCCTTAAGCCCTCGTACGAGCAGTACTTC
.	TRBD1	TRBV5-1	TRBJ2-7	CASSYGTGGSYEQYF	TGCGCCAGCAGCTACGGGACAGGGGGCTCCTACGAGCAGTACTTC